The 8 T cell receptor beta chains reported below all come from one sample, sequenced in a study of T cells in tumors after PD-1 blockade (dated by TCRdb to between 2019 and 2020). Library method: the immunoSEQ multiplex PCR assay. In its TCRdb copy, this immuneACCESS table keeps in-frame sequences only and misses some clones. Where compared with another copy, unresolved V genes explain less than half of these, and the others have no known cause. This sample has about 19,000 clones in its table, and roughly 80% of those were observed once. The ten biggest clones cover approximately 25% of the sample. Material: PBMCs, obtained after anti-PD-1 therapy. The receptors were sampled from a human donor with advanced basal cell or squamous cell carcinoma (not recorded which).

The chain carries TRBV7-5 and TRBJ2-7. TRBV7-5 is given as a pseudogene. This CDR3 contains 14 residues. Here the CDR3 reads CARSLLPTRHEQYF. The DNA for the CDR3 is TGTGCCAGAAGCTTACTCCCGACCCGACACGAGCAGTACTTC.

This chain uses TRBV9 with TRBJ1-1; a weak D match, TRBD1 (5 bases). Germline-derived CDR1 and CDR2 are SGDLS and YYNGEE. The CDR3 contains 13 residues. The V and J ends lost 0 bases and 4 bases respectively, with 7 bases between them. The chain's CDR3 is CASSVERGTEAFF. The CDR3 coding sequence is TGTGCCAGCAGCGTAGAAAGGGGCACTGAAGCTTTCTTT.

This clone was seen a handful of times. The V gene is TRBV7-9, the J gene TRBJ1-2; D is unresolved. The CDR3 has 13 amino acids. Germline V gives CDR1 SEHNR, CDR2 FQNEAQ (reference sequence). Between the trimmed V and J ends, which lost 1 base and 8 bases, there was a span of 11 bases. CDR3: CASSLGLSRGYTF. CDR3 sequence (DNA): TGTGCCAGCAGCTTAGGCCTCTCCAGAGGCTACACCTTC.

The chain has TRBV28 and TRBJ2-3; no reliable D call. The germline V gene has CDR1 MDHEN and CDR2 SYDVKM. Trimming pared 3 bases from V and 0 bases from J, leaving 10 bases between. This CDR3 comprises 15 residues. CDR3 sequence reads: CASSLGSSSTDTQYF. CDR3 nucleotide sequence: TGTGCCAGCAGTTTGGGTAGTTCCAGCACAGATACGCAGTATTTT.

This rearrangement joins TRBV28 to TRBJ2-4; 11 nucleotides align to TRBD1. V lost 6 bases to trimming and J lost 1 base; unmatched junction nucleotides: 2. CDR1 MDHEN and CDR2 SYDVKM come from the germline V gene. The CDR3 sequence is 15 residues long. DNA for the CDR3: TGTGCCAGCAGAGGACAGGGGGCGGCCAAAAACATTCAGTACTTC. It is translated as CASRGQGAAKNIQYF.

The J gene is TRBJ1-1, the V gene TRBV19; TRBD1 aligns across 8 bases. CDR3 length equals 15 residues. J was trimmed by 2 bases and V by 5 bases; bases with no gene match: 7. Germline V lookup: CDR1 LNHDA, CDR2 SQIVND (reference sequence). For the CDR3, the DNA is TGTGCCAGTAGTTTTTCGGGACAGGCAAACACTGAAGCTTTCTTT. The encoded protein is CASSFSGQANTEAFF.

The chain combines TRBV6-4 with TRBJ2-2; weak D call: TRBD1 (5 bases). Germline CDR1 is MRHNA and CDR2 is SNTAGT. The V and J ends lost 5 bases and 4 bases respectively, with 11 bases between them. This CDR3 region has 14 residues. The CDR3 DNA sequence: TGTGCCAGCAGTCCAGGGTCCTTCACCGGGGAGCTGTTTTTT. This translates into CASSPGSFTGELFF.

The chain couples TRBV19 to TRBJ1-1; perhaps TRBD1 as D (6 bases). The CDR3 covers 12 residues. V shed 10 bases and J shed 0 bases, with 9 bases lying between them. Germline V gene lookup returns CDR1 LNHDA and CDR2 SQIVND (reference sequence). The CDR3 coding sequence is TGTGCCACGGACAGTTTGAACACTGAAGCTTTCTTT. Translation: CATDSLNTEAFF.